This T cell receptor (beta chain) derives from a study of blood T cell repertoires in COVID-19. Study-level information: Specimens from acute and convalescent COVID-19 originated in the United States, Italy and Spain. T cells, B-cell-depleted T cells, or PBMCs supplied cDNA or gDNA.

Germline values: CDR1 ENHRY, CDR2 SYGVKD. This CDR3 spans 16 amino acids. The V and J ends lost 6 bases and 1 base respectively, with 15 bases between them. In the authors' workflow: Estimated nucleated cell counts came from reference gene primer amplification. Clones were read by immunoSEQ multiplex PCR, and TCRdb kept only the in-frame ones, dropping some. That table is the source of V, J and clone size, and D and trimming were worked out from the DNA. The data show nearly 85,000 clones, approximately 82% seen once. This chain joins TRBV10-3 and TRBJ2-2; D might be TRBD2 (6 bases). This receptor was taken from a woman aged 60 to 75 with acute or convalescent COVID-19. Input material: peripheral blood. As DNA, the CDR3 is TGTGCCATCAGCTGGGACTCTCCCCGGAACACCGGGGAGCTGTTTTTT. Translation: CAISWDSPRNTGELFF.